One sample yielded the 8 T cell receptor beta chains listed below, sequenced in a study of beta chain features in type 1 diabetes. The study, taken as a whole, reports: People with Type 1 diabetes carried modestly yet significantly shorter TCRB CDR3s in all four CD4+ subsets.

What these receptors recognize is not known. What was sequenced were expressed TCRB transcripts, since all of the isolated RNA had been reverse transcribed. Sequencing was performed with immunoSEQ multiplex PCR; in TCRdb, only in-frame clones are kept and a portion is missing. This sample yields about 710,000 clones, of which around 15% are seen a single time; 0.03% to 0.04% belongs to the top ten. The specimen sequenced was naive CD4+ T cells from blood. Receptor source: a man younger than 30 with type 1 diabetes.

The chain has TRBV7-2 and TRBJ2-1; 9 bases match TRBD2. The germline gives CDR1 SGHTA, CDR2 FQGNSA. Losses at the gene ends were 1 base for V and 7 bases for J; bases not matched to a gene: 2. CDR3 size: 14 residues. The CDR3 sequence: CASSLVSGSNEQFF. CDR3 nucleotide sequence: TGTGCCAGCAGCTTAGTTAGCGGGAGTAATGAGCAGTTCTTC.

This clone was recorded a few times. V gene TRBV30 combines with J gene TRBJ2-3, with TRBD2 matching over 9 bases. J was trimmed by 4 bases and V by 0 bases; bases with no gene match: 5. Germline V gene sequence: CDR1 GTSNPN, CDR2 SVGIG (reference sequence). The CDR3 is made up of 15 amino acids. The chain's CDR3 is CAWSVRSGRSDTQYF. CDR3 nucleotides: TGTGCCTGGAGTGTTCGTAGCGGGAGATCAGATACGCAGTATTTT.

This clone was seen a handful of times. This chain joins TRBV30 and TRBJ1-1, with 7 bases aligning to TRBD1. CDR1 and CDR2 (germline): GTSNPN, SVGIG (reference sequence). This CDR3 has 13 residues. The V segment lost 3 bases and the J segment 5 bases; nucleotides outside the gene matches: 6. CDR3 sequence: CAWRLTGSTEAFF. CDR3 in DNA: TGTGCCTGGAGGCTGACAGGGAGTACTGAAGCTTTCTTT.

This sequence joins TRBV11-2 and TRBJ2-1, with 9 bases matching TRBD2. V trimming: 2 bases; J trimming: 5 bases; junction bases outside the gene matches: 7. The germline CDR1 and CDR2 sequences are SGHAT and FQNNGV. The CDR3 runs 16 residues. The CDR3 protein is CASSLTLAGANNEQFF. The CDR3 DNA reads as TGTGCCAGCAGCTTAACCTTAGCGGGAGCCAACAATGAGCAGTTCTTC.

This clone was recorded a few times. The chain combines TRBV21-1 with TRBJ2-7; TRBD1, the table's D call, was not compared with the DNA. TRBV21-1 is labeled a pseudogene. The CDR3 runs to 16 residues. The CDR3 loop reads CASSKGSGTGVNEQYF. The CDR3 DNA reads as TGTGCCAGCAGCAAAGGATCTGGGACAGGGGTTAACGAGCAGTACTTC.

V is TRBV30 and J is TRBJ1-6; 8 positions match TRBD1. Trimming at V came to 8 bases and at J to 9 bases, leaving 18 bases not matched to a gene. The germline CDR1 and CDR2 sequences are GTSNPN and SVGIG (reference sequence). CDR3 length: 16 amino acids. The CDR3 region has the DNA TGTGCCGTCGGAAGGTCAGGGGGCATTACTGGTTCACCCCTCCACTTT. Its protein is CAVGRSGGITGSPLHF.

This clone has a handful of counts. The chain combines TRBV7-9 with TRBJ1-1, with D perhaps TRBD1 (6 bases). Trimming left V 4 bases short and J 2 bases short, with 8 bases between. The CDR3 length is 13 residues. CDR1 is SEHNR and CDR2 is FQNEAQ in the germline V gene (reference sequence). DNA for the CDR3: TGTGCCAGCAGCTGGGACATTAACACTGAAGCTTTCTTT. Translation: CASSWDINTEAFF.

V usage is TRBV9 and J usage is TRBJ1-5; 7 positions match TRBD1. The CDR3 is made up of 15 amino acids. Unmatched junction bases numbered 11, after V lost 5 bases and J lost 6 bases. Looked up from germline, CDR1 is SGDLS and CDR2 is YYNGEE. CDR3 nucleotides: TGTGCCAGCAGGGCTGACAGGGCTCGGGGTCAGCCCCAGCATTTT. Amino acid sequence: CASRADRARGQPQHF. The variable domain in full, completed from reference TRBV9 and TRBJ1-5, reads DSGVTQTPKHLITATGQRVTLRCSPRSGDLSVYWYQQSLDQGLQFLIQYYNGEERAKGNILERFSAQQFPDLHSELNLSSLELGDSALYFCASRADRARGQPQHFGDGTRLSIL.